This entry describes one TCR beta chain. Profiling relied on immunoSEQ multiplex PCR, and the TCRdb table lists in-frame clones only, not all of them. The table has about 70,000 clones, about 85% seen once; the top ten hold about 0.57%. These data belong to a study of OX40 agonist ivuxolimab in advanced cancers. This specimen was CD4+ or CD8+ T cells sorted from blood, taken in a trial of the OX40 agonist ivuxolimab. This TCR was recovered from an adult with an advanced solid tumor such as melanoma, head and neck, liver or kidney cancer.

CDR3 protein: CASSRTGVNEQYF. CDR3 nucleotide sequence: TGTGCCAGCAGCCGGACAGGGGTCAACGAGCAGTACTTC. The chain employs TRBV7-6 and TRBJ2-7; 9 positions agree with TRBD1. J was trimmed by 5 bases and V by 5 bases; bases with no gene match: 4. Per the germline V gene, CDR1 is SGHVS and CDR2 is FNYEAQ. There are 13 residues in the CDR3.